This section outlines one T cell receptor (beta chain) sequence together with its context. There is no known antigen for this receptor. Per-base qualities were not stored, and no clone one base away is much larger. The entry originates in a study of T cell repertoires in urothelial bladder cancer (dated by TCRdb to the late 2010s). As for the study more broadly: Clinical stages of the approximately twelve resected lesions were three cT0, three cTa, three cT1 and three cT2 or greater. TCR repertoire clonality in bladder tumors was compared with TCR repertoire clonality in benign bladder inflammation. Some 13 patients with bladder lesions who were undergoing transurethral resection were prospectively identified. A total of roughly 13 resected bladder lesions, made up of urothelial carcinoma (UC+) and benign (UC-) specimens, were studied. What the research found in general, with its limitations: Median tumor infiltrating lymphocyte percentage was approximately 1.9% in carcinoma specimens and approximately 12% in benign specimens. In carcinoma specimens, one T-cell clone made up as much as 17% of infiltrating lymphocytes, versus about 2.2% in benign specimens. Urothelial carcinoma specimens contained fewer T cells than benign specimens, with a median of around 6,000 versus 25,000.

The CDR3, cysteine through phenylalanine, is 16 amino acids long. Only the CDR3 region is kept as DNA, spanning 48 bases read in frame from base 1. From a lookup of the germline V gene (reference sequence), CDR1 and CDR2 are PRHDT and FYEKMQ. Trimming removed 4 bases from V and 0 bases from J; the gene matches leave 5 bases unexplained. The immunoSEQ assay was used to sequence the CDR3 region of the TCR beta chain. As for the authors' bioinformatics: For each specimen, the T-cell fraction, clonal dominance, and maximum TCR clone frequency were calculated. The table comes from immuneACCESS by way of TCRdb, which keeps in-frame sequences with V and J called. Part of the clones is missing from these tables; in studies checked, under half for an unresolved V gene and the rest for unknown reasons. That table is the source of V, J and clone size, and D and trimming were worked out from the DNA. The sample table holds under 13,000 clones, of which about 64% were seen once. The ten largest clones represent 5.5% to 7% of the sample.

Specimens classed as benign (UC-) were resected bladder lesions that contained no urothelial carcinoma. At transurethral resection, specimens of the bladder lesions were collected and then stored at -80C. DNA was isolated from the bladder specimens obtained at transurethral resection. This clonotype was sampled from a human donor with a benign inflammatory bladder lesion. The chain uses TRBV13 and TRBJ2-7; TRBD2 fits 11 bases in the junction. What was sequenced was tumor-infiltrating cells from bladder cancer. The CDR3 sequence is CASSSRLAGSSYEQYF. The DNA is TGTGCCAGCAGCTCACGACTAGCGGGAAGCTCCTACGAGCAGTACTTC.